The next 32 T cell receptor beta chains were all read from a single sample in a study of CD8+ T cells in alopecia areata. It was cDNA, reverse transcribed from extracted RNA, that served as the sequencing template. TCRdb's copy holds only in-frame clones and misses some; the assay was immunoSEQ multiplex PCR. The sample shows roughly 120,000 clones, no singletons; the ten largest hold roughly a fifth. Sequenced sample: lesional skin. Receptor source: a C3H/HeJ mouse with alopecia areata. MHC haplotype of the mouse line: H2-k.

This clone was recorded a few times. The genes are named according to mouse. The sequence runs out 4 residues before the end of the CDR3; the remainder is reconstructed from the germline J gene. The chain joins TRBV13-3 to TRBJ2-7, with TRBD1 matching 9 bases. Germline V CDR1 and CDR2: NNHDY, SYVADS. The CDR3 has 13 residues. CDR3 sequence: CASSTGQGHEQYF. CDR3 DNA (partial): TGTGCCAGCAGTACGGGACAGGGCCAT.

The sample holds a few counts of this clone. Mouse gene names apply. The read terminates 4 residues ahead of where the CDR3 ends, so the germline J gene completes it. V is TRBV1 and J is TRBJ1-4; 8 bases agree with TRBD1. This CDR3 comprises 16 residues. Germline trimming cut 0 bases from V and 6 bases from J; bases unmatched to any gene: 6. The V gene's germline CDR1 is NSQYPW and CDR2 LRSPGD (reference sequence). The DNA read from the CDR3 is TGCACCTGCAGTGCAGATTGGGCAGGGGGCGACGAA. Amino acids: CTCSADWAGGDE. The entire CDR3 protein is CTCSADWAGGDERLFF.

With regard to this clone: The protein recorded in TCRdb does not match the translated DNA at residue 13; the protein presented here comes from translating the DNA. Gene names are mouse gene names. The covered CDR3 bases are TGTGCCAGCAGTATACTCGACAGAAATTCTGGAAATACG. This encodes CASSILDRNSGNT. The full CDR3 sequence reads CASSILDRNSGNTLYF. The chain couples TRBV19 to TRBJ1-3; D might be TRBD1 (5 bases). The read falls 3 residues short of the CDR3 end, and the missing part is taken from the germline J gene. Trimming cost V 1 base and J 0 bases, with 11 bases left between them. CDR3 length: 16 amino acids. The germline gives CDR1 FNHDT, CDR2 SITEND (reference sequence).

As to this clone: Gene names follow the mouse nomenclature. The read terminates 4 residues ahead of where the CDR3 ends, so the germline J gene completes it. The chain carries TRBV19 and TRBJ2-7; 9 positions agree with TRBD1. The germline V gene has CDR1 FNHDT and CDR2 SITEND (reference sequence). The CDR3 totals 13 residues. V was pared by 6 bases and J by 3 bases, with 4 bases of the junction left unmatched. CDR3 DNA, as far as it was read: TGTGCCAGCACCCGGGACAGGGTCTAT. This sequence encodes CASTRDRVY. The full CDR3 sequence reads CASTRDRVYEQYF.

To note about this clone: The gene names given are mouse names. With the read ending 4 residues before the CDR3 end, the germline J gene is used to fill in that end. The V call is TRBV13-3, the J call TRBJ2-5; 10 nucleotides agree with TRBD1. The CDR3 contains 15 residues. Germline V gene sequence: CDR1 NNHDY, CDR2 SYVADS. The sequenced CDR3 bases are TGTGCCAGCAGTGAGAGACAGGGGGCAGGAGAC. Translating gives CASSERQGAGD. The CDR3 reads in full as CASSERQGAGDTQYF.

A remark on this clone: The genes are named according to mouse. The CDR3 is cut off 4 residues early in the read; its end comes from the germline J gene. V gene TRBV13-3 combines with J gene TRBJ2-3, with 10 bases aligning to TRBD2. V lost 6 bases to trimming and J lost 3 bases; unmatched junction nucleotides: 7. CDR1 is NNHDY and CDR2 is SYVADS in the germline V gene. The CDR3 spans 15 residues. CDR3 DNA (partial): TGTGCCAGCACCGTGACTGGGGGGTGGGCAGAA. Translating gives CASTVTGGWAE. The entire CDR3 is CASTVTGGWAETLYF.

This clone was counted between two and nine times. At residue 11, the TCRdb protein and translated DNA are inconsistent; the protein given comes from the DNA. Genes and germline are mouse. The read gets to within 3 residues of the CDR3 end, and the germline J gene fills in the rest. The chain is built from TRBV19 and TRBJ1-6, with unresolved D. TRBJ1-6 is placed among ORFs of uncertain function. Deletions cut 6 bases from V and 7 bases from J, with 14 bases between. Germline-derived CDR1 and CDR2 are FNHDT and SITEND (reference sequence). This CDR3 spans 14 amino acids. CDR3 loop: CASTPGVGNSPLYF. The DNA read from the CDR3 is TGTGCCAGCACCCCCGGGGTGGGGAATTCGCCC.

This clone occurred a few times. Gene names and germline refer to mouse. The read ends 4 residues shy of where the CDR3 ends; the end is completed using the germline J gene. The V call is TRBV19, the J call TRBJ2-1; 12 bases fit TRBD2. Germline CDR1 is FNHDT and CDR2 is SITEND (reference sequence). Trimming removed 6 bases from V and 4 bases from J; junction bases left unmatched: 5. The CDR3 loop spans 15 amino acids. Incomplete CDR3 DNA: TGTGCCAGCACCTCGGGACTGGGGGGTTATGCT. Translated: CASTSGLGGYA. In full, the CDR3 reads CASTSGLGGYAEQFF. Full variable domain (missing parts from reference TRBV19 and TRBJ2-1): GGIITQTPKFLIGQEGQKLTLKCQQNFNHDTMYWYRQDSGKGLRLIYYSITENDLQKGDLSEGYDASREKKSSFSLTVTSAQKNEMAVFLCASTSGLGGYAEQFFGPGTRLTVL.

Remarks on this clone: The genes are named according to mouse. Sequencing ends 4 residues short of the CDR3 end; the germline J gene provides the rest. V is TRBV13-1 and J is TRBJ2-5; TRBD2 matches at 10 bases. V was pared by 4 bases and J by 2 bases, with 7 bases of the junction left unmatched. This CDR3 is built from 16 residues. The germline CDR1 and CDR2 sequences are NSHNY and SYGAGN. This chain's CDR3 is CASSQSGGALQDTQYF. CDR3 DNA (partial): TGTGCCAGCAGTCAGTCTGGGGGGGCGCTCCAAGAC.

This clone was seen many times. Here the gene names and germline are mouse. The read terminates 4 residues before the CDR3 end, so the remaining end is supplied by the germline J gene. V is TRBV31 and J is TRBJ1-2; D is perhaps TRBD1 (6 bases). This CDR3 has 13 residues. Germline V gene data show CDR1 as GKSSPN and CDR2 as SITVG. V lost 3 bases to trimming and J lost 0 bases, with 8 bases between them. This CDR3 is CAWRRTANSDYTF. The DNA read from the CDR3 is TGTGCCTGGAGAAGGACAGCAAACTCC.

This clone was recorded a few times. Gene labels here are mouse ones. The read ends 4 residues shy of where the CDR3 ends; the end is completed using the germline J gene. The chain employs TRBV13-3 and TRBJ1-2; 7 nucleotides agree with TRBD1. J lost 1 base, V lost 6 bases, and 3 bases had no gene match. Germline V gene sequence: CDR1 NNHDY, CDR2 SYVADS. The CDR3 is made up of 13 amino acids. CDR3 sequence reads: CASNTGENSDYTF. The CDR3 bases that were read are TGTGCCAGCAACACAGGGGAAAACTCC.

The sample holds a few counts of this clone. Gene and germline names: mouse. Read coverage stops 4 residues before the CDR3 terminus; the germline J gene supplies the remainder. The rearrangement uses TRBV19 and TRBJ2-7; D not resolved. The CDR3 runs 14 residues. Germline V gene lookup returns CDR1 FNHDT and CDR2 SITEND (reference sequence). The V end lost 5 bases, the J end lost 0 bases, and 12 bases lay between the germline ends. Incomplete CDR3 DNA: TGTGCCAGCAGGCCTCTGGAGAGCTCCTAT. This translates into CASRPLESSY. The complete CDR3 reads CASRPLESSYEQYF. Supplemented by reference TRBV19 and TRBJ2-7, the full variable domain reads GGIITQTPKFLIGQEGQKLTLKCQQNFNHDTMYWYRQDSGKGLRLIYYSITENDLQKGDLSEGYDASREKKSSFSLTVTSAQKNEMAVFLCASRPLESSYEQYFGPGTRLTVL.

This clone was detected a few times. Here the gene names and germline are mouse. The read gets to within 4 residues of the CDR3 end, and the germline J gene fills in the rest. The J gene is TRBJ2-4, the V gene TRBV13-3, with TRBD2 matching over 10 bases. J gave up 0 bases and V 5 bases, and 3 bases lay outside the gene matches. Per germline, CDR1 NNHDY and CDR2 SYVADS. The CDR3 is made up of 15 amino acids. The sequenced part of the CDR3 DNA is TGTGCCAGCAGCGGGACTGGGGACAGTCAAAAC. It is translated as CASSGTGDSQN. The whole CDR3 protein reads CASSGTGDSQNTLYF.

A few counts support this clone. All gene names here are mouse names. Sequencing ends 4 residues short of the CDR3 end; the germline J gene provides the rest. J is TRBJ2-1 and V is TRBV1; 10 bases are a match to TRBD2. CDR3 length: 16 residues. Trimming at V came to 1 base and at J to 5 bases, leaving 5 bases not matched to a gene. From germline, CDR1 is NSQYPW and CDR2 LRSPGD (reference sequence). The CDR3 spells CTCSAAGGARDAEQFF. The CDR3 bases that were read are TGCACCTGCAGTGCAGCTGGGGGGGCGCGAGATGCT.

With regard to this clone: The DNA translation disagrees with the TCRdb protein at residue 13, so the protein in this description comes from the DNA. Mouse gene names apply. CDR3 sequence reads: CTCSAKQGSDNSPLYF. The part of the CDR3 DNA that was read is TGCACCTGCAGTGCAAAACAGGGGAGTGATAATTCGCCC. V is TRBV1 and J is TRBJ1-6, with 7 bases identical to TRBD1. Read data end 3 residues before the CDR3 end; the end is taken from the germline J gene. TRBJ1-6 is given ORF status, its function remaining uncertain. Trimming removed 2 bases from V and 5 bases from J; junction bases left unmatched: 6. The CDR3 contains 16 residues. Germline CDR1 is NSQYPW and CDR2 is LRSPGD (reference sequence).

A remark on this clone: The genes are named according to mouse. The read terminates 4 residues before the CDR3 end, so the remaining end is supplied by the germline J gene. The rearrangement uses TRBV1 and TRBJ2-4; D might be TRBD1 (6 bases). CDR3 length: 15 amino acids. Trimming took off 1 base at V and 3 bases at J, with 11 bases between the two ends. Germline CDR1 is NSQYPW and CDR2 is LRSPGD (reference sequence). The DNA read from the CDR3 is TGCACCTGCAGTGCAGCAGGGACAATCCAAAAC. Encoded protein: CTCSAAGTIQN. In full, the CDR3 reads CTCSAAGTIQNTLYF. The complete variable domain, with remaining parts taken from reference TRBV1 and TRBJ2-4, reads VTLLEQNPRWRLVPRGQAVNLRCILKNSQYPWMSWYQQDLQKQLQWLFTLRSPGDKEVKSLPGADYLATRVTDTELRLQVANMSQGRTLYCTCSAAGTIQNTLYFGAGTRLSVL.

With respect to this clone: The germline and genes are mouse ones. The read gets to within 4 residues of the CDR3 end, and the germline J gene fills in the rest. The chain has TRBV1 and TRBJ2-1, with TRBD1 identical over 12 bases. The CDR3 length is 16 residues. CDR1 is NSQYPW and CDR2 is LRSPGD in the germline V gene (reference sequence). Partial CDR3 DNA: TGCACCTGCAGTGCAGATCCGGGACAGGGGGCGGCT. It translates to CTCSADPGQGAA. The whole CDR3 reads CTCSADPGQGAAEQFF. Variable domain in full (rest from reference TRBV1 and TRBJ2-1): VTLLEQNPRWRLVPRGQAVNLRCILKNSQYPWMSWYQQDLQKQLQWLFTLRSPGDKEVKSLPGADYLATRVTDTELRLQVANMSQGRTLYCTCSADPGQGAAEQFFGPGTRLTVL.

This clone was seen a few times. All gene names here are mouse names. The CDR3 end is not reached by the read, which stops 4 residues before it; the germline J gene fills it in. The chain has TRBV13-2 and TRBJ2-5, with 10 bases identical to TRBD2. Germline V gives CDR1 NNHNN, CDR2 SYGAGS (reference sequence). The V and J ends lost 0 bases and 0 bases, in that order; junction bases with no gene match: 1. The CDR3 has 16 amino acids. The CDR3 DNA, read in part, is TGTGCCAGCGGTGATGAGGACTGGGGGAACCAAGAC. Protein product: CASGDEDWGNQD. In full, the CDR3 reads CASGDEDWGNQDTQYF.

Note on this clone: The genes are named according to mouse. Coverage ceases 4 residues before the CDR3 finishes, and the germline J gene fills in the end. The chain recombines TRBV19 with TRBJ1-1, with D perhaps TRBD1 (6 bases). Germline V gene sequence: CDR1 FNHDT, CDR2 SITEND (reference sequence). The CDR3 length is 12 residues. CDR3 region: CASSPGQSEVFF. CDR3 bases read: TGTGCCAGCAGTCCAGGACAGTCA.

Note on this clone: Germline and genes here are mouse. CDR3 DNA, as far as it was read: TGTGCCAGCAGTGATCCCCTGGGGGCGAGCTCCTAT. It codes for CASSDPLGASSY. The CDR3 in full is CASSDPLGASSYEQYF. The chain has TRBV13-3 and TRBJ2-7; D is possibly TRBD2 (7 bases). Read data end 4 residues before the CDR3 end; the end is taken from the germline J gene. The CDR3 contains 16 residues. Germline assignment: CDR1 NNHDY and CDR2 SYVADS. V gave up 1 base and J gave up 0 bases, with 14 bases separating them.

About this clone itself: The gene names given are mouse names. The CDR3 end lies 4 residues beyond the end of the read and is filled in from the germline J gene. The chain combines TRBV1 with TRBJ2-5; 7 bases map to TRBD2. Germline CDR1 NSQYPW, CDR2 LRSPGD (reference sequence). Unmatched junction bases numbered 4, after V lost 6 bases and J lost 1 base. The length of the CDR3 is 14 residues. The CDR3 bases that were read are TGCACCTGCAGGCTGGGGGTGGACCAAGAC. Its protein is CTCRLGVDQD. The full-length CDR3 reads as CTCRLGVDQDTQYF.

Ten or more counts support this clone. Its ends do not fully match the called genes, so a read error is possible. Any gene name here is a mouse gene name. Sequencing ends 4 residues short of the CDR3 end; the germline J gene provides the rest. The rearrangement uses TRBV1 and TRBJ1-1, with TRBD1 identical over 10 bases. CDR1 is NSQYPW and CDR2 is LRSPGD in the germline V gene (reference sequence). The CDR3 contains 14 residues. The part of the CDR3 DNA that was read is TGCACCTGCAGTCCAGACAGGGGGCGCACA. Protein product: CTCSPDRGRT. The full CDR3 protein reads CTCSPDRGRTEVFF.

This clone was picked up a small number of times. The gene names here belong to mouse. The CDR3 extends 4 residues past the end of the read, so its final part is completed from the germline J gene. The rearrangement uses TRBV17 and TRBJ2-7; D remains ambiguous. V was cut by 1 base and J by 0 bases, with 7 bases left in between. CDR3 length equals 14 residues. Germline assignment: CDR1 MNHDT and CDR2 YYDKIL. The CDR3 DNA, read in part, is TGTGCTAGCAGTAGAGGGCAGGACTCCTAT. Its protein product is CASSRGQDSY. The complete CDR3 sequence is CASSRGQDSYEQYF.

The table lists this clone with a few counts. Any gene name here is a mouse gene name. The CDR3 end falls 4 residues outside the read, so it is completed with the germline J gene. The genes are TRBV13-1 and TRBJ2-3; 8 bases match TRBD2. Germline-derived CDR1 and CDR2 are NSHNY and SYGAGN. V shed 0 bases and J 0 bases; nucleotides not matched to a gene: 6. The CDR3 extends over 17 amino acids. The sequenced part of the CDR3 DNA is TGTGCCAGCAGTGATGCATGGGGGGGGTCTAGTGCAGAA. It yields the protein CASSDAWGGSSAE. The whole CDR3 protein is CASSDAWGGSSAETLYF.

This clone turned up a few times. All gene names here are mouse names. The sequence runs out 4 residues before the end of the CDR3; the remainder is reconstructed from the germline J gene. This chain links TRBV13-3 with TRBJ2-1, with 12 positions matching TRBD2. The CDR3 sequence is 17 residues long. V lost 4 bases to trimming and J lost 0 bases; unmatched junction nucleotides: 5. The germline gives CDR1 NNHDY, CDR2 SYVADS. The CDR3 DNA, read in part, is TGTGCCAGCAGTACCGGGACTGGGGGGCTTAACTATGCT. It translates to CASSTGTGGLNYA. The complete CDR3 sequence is CASSTGTGGLNYAEQFF.

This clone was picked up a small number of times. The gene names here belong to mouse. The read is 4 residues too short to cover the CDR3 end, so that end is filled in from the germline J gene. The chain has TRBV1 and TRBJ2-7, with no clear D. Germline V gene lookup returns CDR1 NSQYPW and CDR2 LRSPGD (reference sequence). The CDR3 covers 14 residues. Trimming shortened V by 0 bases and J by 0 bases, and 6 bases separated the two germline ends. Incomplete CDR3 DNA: TGCACCTGCAGTGCAGAGCTGCTCTCCTAT. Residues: CTCSAELLSY. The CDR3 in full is CTCSAELLSYEQYF.

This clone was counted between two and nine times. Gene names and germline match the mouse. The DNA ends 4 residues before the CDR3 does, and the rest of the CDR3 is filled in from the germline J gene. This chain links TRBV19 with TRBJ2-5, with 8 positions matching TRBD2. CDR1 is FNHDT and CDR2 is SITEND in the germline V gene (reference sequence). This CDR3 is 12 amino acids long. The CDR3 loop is CASRDWEDTQYF. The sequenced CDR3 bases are TGTGCCAGCAGGGACTGGGAAGAC.

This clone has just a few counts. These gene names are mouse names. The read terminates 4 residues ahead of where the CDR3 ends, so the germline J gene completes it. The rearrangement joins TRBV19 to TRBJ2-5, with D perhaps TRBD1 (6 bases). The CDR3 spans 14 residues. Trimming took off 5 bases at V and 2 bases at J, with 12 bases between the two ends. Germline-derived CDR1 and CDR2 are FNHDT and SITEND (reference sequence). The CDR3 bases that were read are TGTGCCAGCAGACAGGGAGCGGGCCAAGAC. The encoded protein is CASRQGAGQD. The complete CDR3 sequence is CASRQGAGQDTQYF.

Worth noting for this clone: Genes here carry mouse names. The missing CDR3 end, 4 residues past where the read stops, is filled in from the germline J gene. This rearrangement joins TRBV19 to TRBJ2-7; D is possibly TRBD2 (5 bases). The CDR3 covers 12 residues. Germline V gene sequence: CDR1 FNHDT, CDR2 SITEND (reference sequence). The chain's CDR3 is CASSWGNYEQYF. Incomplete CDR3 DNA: TGTGCCAGCAGTTGGGGAAATTAT.

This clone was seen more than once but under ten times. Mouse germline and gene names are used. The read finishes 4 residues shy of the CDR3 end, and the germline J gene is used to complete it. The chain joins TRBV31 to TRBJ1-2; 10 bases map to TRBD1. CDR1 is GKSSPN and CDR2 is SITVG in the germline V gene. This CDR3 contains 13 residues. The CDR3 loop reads CAWSGDRGNDYTF. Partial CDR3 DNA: TGTGCCTGGAGTGGGGACAGGGGAAAC.

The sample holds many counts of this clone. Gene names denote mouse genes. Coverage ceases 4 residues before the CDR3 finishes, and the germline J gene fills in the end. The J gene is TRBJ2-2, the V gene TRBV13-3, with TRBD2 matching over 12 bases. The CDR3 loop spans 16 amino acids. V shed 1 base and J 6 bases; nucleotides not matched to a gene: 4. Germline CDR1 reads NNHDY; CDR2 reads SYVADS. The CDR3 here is CASSDSGLGGPGQLYF. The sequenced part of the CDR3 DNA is TGTGCCAGCAGTGATTCGGGACTGGGGGGCCCCGGG.

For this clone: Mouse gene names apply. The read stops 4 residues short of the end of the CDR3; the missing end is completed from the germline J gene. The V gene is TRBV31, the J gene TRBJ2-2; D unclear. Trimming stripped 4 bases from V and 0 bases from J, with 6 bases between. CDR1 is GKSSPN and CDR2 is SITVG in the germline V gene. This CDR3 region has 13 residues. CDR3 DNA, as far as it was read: TGTGCCTGGACCTGGACAAACACCGGG. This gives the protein CAWTWTNTG. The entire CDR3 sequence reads CAWTWTNTGQLYF.